This T cell receptor (beta chain) was retrieved from a study of T cell changes during pregnancy in multiple sclerosis (dated by TCRdb to about 2019). Background for the entire study: Changes in the T cell repertoire over the course of pregnancy were examined in this study in women with multiple sclerosis.

Reading the germline V gene gives CDR1 SGHDT and CDR2 YYEEEE. From the cysteine through the phenylalanine, the CDR3 covers 15 amino acids. Kept here is only the CDR3 DNA, which spans 45 bases and is read in frame from base 1. Germline trimming: 1 base from V, 5 bases from J; junction bases outside gene matches: 8. Note on this clone: Its antigen is still unknown. No base quality information exists; no much larger clone differs at one position.

The library came from the immunoSEQ multiplex PCR assay. This is the immuneACCESS table as TCRdb keeps it, with only in-frame sequences that have V and J called. A part of the clones is gone; compared with another copy, unresolved V genes explain less than half, and the rest is unexplained. The sample table lists around 100,000 clones, 91% of them with a count of one. In total, the top ten clones hold around 3.5% of the sample. Sequences were derived from peripheral blood, sampled after pregnancy. The source is a female donor with multiple sclerosis, enrolled in a pregnancy study. The receptor chain draws on TRBV5-6 and TRBJ1-2; 7 nucleotides in the junction match TRBD1. The sequenced DNA: TGTGCCAGCAGCTTGCGGGGGACAGCAGTTTATGGCTACACCTTC. Its amino acids are CASSLRGTAVYGYTF.